Below, 2 T cell receptor beta chains from the same sample are listed, as sequenced in a study of blood T cell repertoires in COVID-19. Libraries were prepared by immunoSEQ multiplex PCR; TCRdb keeps only in-frame clonotypes and omits some of them. The sample holds around 48,000 clones, roughly nine tenths seen once. Sequenced material: peripheral blood. These receptors originate from a man aged 60-69 years with active or convalescent COVID-19.

The genes are TRBV29-1 and TRBJ2-7, with D maybe TRBD1 (6 bases). In germline, CDR1 is SQVTM, CDR2 ANQGSEA. The CDR3 sequence is 13 residues long. V was clipped by 6 bases and J by 2 bases, with 14 bases between them. In DNA, the CDR3 is TGCAGCGTGACTCCACAGGGCACCTACGAGCAGTACTTC. It is translated as CSVTPQGTYEQYF.

The chain uses TRBV19 and TRBJ2-2; D uncertain. CDR1 LNHDA and CDR2 SQIVND come from the germline V gene (reference sequence). Between the trimmed V and J ends, which lost 6 bases and 6 bases, there was a span of 8 bases. The CDR3 consists of 12 residues. CDR3 DNA sequence: TGTGCCAGTAGGATCGAGGCCGGGGAGCTGTTTTTT. It yields the protein CASRIEAGELFF.